Sequencing of this T cell receptor (beta chain) was carried out in a study of T cell responses to AZD1222 COVID-19 vaccine. Regarding the study as a whole: Following two doses of AZD1222, Spike-specific TCR breadth and depth rose. Unmutated variant regions are reportedly the target of nearly half of TCRs that are spike-specific. Just 5 to 7 AZD1222 recipients were seropositive at baseline.

The assay was immunoSEQ multiplex PCR, and TCRdb's table has in-frame clones only and misses some. Of roughly 84,000 clones listed, roughly 85% are singletons. Germline values: CDR1 SGHVS, CDR2 FNYEAQ. The CDR3 loop spans 13 amino acids. The V gene lost 8 bases and the J gene lost 0 bases, with 8 bases spanning the gap. On this clone itself: Its target is not known.

V usage is TRBV7-6 and J usage is TRBJ1-5; D not certain. The sequencing used peripheral blood, collected 28 days after the second AZD1222 dose. This TCR was sampled from an adult who received the AZD1222 COVID-19 vaccine. The CDR3 region is CASSIGSNQPQHF. The CDR3 nucleotides read TGTGCCAGCTCGATAGGTAGCAATCAGCCCCAGCATTTT.